This is a list of T cell receptor beta chains from one sample in a study of blood T cell repertoires in COVID-19. Method: immunoSEQ multiplex PCR; TCRdb's copy keeps in-frame clones and lacks some. The data hold about 85,000 clones, with approximately 78% observed a single time. Sequenced sample: peripheral blood. These receptor sequences come from a woman of 80 years or more with acute or convalescent COVID-19. Each CDR3 is given with its conserved first and last residue. The order of the fields is clone size, J gene, D gene, V gene, CDR3 DNA, CDR3 protein. A D gene is named only where the DNA matches it firmly. Clone size appears in some rows only: once, few, many, or a class for an expanded clone.

- TRBJ2-2 TRBD2 TRBV7-2 TGTGCCAGCACCCTAGGGAGGGCACGAGGCACCGGGGAGCTGTTTTTT CASTLGRARGTGELFF
- TRBJ1-5 - TRBV19 TGTGCCAGTAGTATAGAAGAGTTAAATCAGCCCCAGCATTTT CASSIEELNQPQHF
- TRBJ2-1 - TRBV28 TGTGCCAGCAGTTTTTCACAGGGCGATTACAATGAGCAGTTCTTC CASSFSQGDYNEQFF
few TRBJ1-3 - TRBV4-1 TGCGCCAGCAGCCAATCCCACTCTGGAAACACCATATATTTT CASSQSHSGNTIYF
- TRBJ2-1 TRBD1 TRBV6-5 TGTGCCAGCGACAGGGGGGACTCCTACAATGAGCAGTTCTTC CASDRGDSYNEQFF
- TRBJ2-5 - TRBV20-1 TGCAGTGCTGCTCAGGAGACCCAGTACTTC CSAAQETQYF
- TRBJ1-4 TRBD1 TRBV18 TGTGCCAGCTCACCCTCTCAGGGGGCTGGTGAAAAACTGTTTTTT CASSPSQGAGEKLFF
once TRBJ1-2 - TRBV3-1/TRBV3-2 TGTGCCAGCAGCCAACATGGACAGCTCTATGGCTACACCTTC CASSQHGQLYGYTF
- TRBJ2-1 - TRBV2 TGTGCCAGCGGAACCACAGGAGAGCAGTTCTTC CASGTTGEQFF
- TRBJ1-2 - TRBV6-1 TGTGCCAGCAGTGAGACATCTGGCTACACCTTC CASSETSGYTF
- TRBJ2-5 TRBD2 TRBV5-1 TGCGCCAGCAGCAGGGGACTAGCGGGACAAGAGACCCAGTACTTC CASSRGLAGQETQYF